This is a list of T cell receptor beta chains from one sample in a study of T cell responses to AZD1222 COVID-19 vaccine. Assay: immunoSEQ multiplex PCR; the TCRdb copy retains only in-frame clones and omits some. The sample has about 140,000 clones, 85% to 95% seen once. Sequenced here: peripheral blood, sampled after recovery from COVID-19. The receptor set was obtained from an adult who had recovered from COVID-19. The conserved cysteine and the conserved F or W are not part of the CDR3 here.

V gene	CDR3 protein
TRBV6-1	ASSEASGYGYT
TRBV7-9	ASSLETPARELF
TRBV4-2	ASSQEMTGGTAF
TRBV4-2	ASSQGTSGRPYNEQF
TRBV9	ASSVGAGTEAF
TRBV15	ATSRANTGELF
TRBV4-2	ASSRDRGDGNQPQH
TRBV28	ASSRENYGYT
TRBV15	ATSRGLRPATGANVLT
TRBV2	ASLSFYEQY